This T cell receptor beta chain emerged from a study of shared clonotypes between healthy human individuals. Generated by immunoSEQ multiplex PCR, the TCRdb table keeps only in-frame clones and is missing some. The data contain about half a million clones, roughly four fifths of them singletons. Free of recent acute infections or vaccinations, the donors were healthy HIV-negative adults. The CDR3 loop spans 14 amino acids. The V gene lost 2 bases and the J gene lost 2 bases, with 6 bases spanning the gap. CDR1 is MNHEY, CDR2 SMNVEV, per germline (reference sequence). In its sample, this clone was seen a few times.

The sequence came from a woman in her forties in good health. Some clones in this sample may be carry-over from other donors' samples. The chain has TRBV27 and TRBJ2-2, with D unresolved. What was sequenced was PBMCs. The CDR3 bases are TGTGCCAGCAGTTTAAATCAAAACACCGGGGAGCTGTTTTTT. Protein product: CASSLNQNTGELFF.